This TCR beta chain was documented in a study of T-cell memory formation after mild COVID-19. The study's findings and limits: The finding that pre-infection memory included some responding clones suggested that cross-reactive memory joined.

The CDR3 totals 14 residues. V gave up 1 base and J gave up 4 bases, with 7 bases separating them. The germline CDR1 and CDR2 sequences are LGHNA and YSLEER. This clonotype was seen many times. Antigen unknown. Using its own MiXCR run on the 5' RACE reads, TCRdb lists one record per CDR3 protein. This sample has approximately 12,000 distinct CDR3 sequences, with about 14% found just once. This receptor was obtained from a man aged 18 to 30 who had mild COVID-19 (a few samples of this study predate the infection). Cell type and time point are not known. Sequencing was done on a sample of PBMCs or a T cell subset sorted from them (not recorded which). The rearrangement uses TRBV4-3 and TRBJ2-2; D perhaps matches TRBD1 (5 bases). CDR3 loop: CASSQGRATGELFF. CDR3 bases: TGCGCCAGCAGCCAAGGCAGGGCCACCGGGGAGCTGTTTTTT.